These T cell receptor beta chains were read from a single sample in a study of monozygotic twins with inflammatory bowel disease. Reprocessing the 5' RACE reads, TCRdb reports a single entry for every CDR3 protein and omits DNA. The sample includes about 140,000 distinct CDR3 sequences. Sequencing input: blood. The receptor source for this set is a human donor with ulcerative colitis or Crohn's disease, or a healthy co-twin of an affected twin (not recorded which). Each CDR3 is given with its conserved first and last residue.

j_call v_call cdr3_aa
TRBJ2-7 TRBV6-1 CASTGTEGFYEQYF
TRBJ2-3 TRBV6-4 CASSEVSTDTQYF
TRBJ2-1 TRBV28 CATAGTPSYNEQFF
TRBJ1-2 TRBV5-1 CASTTGLNYGYTF
TRBJ2-7 TRBV12-3/TRBV12-4 CASCRGGALSYEQYF
TRBJ2-5 TRBV7-2 CASSLRQGAWETQYF
TRBJ2-5 TRBV15 CATSRVVDRRGGKKETQYF
TRBJ2-1 TRBV7-2 CASSLDPLNEQFF
TRBJ2-2 TRBV5-5 CASALNPYSRSGELFF
TRBJ1-1 TRBV20-1 CSARLNTEAFF
TRBJ2-1 TRBV2 CASSAGLDPSYNEQFF
TRBJ1-2 TRBV18 CASSRDRDGYTF
TRBJ2-7 TRBV14 CASRHKDTGNGEQYF
TRBJ1-5 TRBV29-1 CSVDTGLNQPQHF
TRBJ2-7 TRBV6-5 CASSYRSSSYEQYF
TRBJ2-3 TRBV18 CASSPSSRTDTQYF
TRBJ2-7 TRBV30 CAWSVLGYEQYF
TRBJ2-6 TRBV6-5 CASSYLAGGAGANVLTF
TRBJ2-1 TRBV10-3 CAISESSRATEQFF
TRBJ1-2 TRBV7-2 CASSPGRDTGPYTF
TRBJ2-1 TRBV7-3 CASSPVAGEYNEQFF
TRBJ2-1 TRBV24-1 CATQQGVSYNEQFF
TRBJ2-4 TRBV4-1 CASSQIGGTKNIQYF
TRBJ2-1 TRBV9 CASSVRAGGGNEQFF
TRBJ2-6 TRBV20-1 CSARDWRGSSGANVLTF